Following are 21 T cell receptor beta chains from one sample sequenced in a study of blood T cells in healthy people across ages. Next came a second PCR, run for about 7 to 12 cycles, which used a sample-barcoded 5' primer along with a J-beta primer mix. Each CDR3 protein is one row after TCRdb ran MiXCR on the 5' RACE reads. The table shows 1.6 million or so distinct CDR3 sequences, with 30% to 40% occurring only once. The sequenced sample consisted of blood. These TCRs come from a woman in her 30s in good health.

This clonotype was observed a few times. The rearrangement links TRBV9 to TRBJ1-1; 7 nucleotides align to TRBD1. From germline, CDR1 is SGDLS and CDR2 YYNGEE. V lost 4 bases to trimming and J lost 3 bases; unmatched junction nucleotides: 9. The CDR3 consists of 15 residues. The CDR3 region has the DNA TGTGCCAGCAGCCCCCAGGCAGGGGGGGACACTGAAGCTTTCTTT. Its translation: CASSPQAGGDTEAFF.

V and J are TRBV7-2 and TRBJ1-2; possibly TRBD1 for D (5 bases). The germline V gene has CDR1 SGHTA and CDR2 FQGNSA. Trimming left V 0 bases short and J 2 bases short, with 13 bases between. The CDR3 length is 16 residues. Written as DNA, the CDR3 is TGTGCCAGCAGCTTAGCTGGGGCGACGGCGAACTATGGCTACACCTTC. This translates into CASSLAGATANYGYTF.

Only one count was recorded for this clonotype. The genes are TRBV7-8 and TRBJ2-7; 8 bases agree with TRBD1. J gave up 6 bases and V 3 bases, and 7 bases lay outside the gene matches. Per germline, CDR1 SGHVS and CDR2 FQNEAQ. The CDR3 is 14 amino acids. The CDR3 reads CASSFRQGRSEQYF. In DNA form, the CDR3 reads TGTGCCAGCAGCTTCCGACAGGGGCGTAGCGAGCAGTACTTC.

This clonotype was counted between two and nine times. This rearrangement joins TRBV15 to TRBJ1-1, with a possible D match to TRBD1 (5 bases). The germline V and J ends were trimmed by 5 bases and 6 bases, with 13 bases remaining between them. There are 13 residues in the CDR3. From germline, CDR1 is LNHNV and CDR2 YYDKDF (reference sequence). In DNA, the CDR3 is TGTGCCACCAGCCATCGGGAGGGGCCTGAAGCTTTCTTT. Translation: CATSHREGPEAFF.

DNA of the CDR3: TGTGCCAGCAGGCAAATACGCCTTGTGACAGGGTGGGACTATGGCTACACCTTC. Amino acids: CASRQIRLVTGWDYGYTF. V gene TRBV13 combines with J gene TRBJ1-2; 7 bases line up with TRBD1. Per germline, CDR1 PRHDT and CDR2 FYEKMQ (reference sequence). CDR3 size: 18 residues. J lost 3 bases, V lost 6 bases, and 19 bases had no gene match.

The chain joins TRBV10-3 to TRBJ2-3; D might be TRBD2 (6 bases). Looked up from germline, CDR1 is ENHRY and CDR2 is SYGVKD. The CDR3 covers 14 residues. The germline V and J ends were trimmed by 2 bases and 1 base, with 7 bases remaining between them. The CDR3 region is CAISEGGGTDTQYF. The CDR3 DNA is TGTGCCATCAGTGAGGGCGGGGGCACAGATACGCAGTATTTT.

The V and J genes are TRBV20-1 and TRBJ1-5, with D unclear. This CDR3 is built from 13 residues. Germline CDR1 and CDR2: DFQATT and SNEGSKA (reference sequence). Trimming removed 3 bases from V and 2 bases from J, with 8 bases in between. The CDR3 nucleotides are TGCAGTGCTAGTACCGAGGGCAATCAGCCCCAGCATTTT. It translates to CSASTEGNQPQHF.

In this sample, this clonotype turned up once. The chain has TRBV25-1 and TRBJ2-1; D possibly corresponds to TRBD2 (5 bases). V shed 4 bases and J shed 5 bases, with 12 bases lying between them. The V gene's germline CDR1 is MGHDK and CDR2 SYGVNS. The CDR3 is 14 amino acids. The chain's CDR3 is CASSASGRHNEQFF. The CDR3 nucleotides are TGTGCCAGCAGTGCCAGCGGACGACACAATGAGCAGTTCTTC.

This clonotype has more than one count but fewer than ten. V is TRBV20-1 and J is TRBJ2-1; the D is unclear. Trimming removed 3 bases from V and 4 bases from J, with 13 bases in between. The CDR3 spans 14 residues. Germline CDR1 reads DFQATT; CDR2 reads SNEGSKA (reference sequence). CDR3 nucleotides: TGCAGTGCTAGGCCCCACGGTCGATACAATGAGCAGTTCTTC. Encoded protein: CSARPHGRYNEQFF.

Concerning this clonotype: One base away lies a much larger clone, so this may be a sequencing read error. This chain uses TRBV11-2 with TRBJ2-5; no clear D. CDR1 SGHAT and CDR2 FQNNGV come from the germline V gene. The CDR3 has 12 amino acids. The CDR3 DNA reads TGTACCAGCAGCTTAGATCCAAAGACCCAGTACTTC. Residues: CTSSLDPKTQYF.

Only a few counts were recorded for this clonotype. The junction does not match germline at one end; this may be a read error. This chain joins TRBV20-1 and TRBJ2-7; D not certain. The CDR3 is 15 amino acids. The germline V gene has CDR1 DFQATT and CDR2 SNEGSKA (reference sequence). CDR3 residues: CSASLRSSSSYGQYF. The CDR3 coding sequence is TGCAGTGCTAGCCTAAGGTCCTCCTCATCCTACGGGCAGTACTTC.

The chain is built from TRBV7-9 and TRBJ1-1; D perhaps matches TRBD1 (6 bases). This CDR3 contains 14 residues. V lost 3 bases and J lost 4, with 12 bases in between. In germline, CDR1 is SEHNR, CDR2 FQNEAQ (reference sequence). CDR3 bases: TGTGCCAGCAGCTTTGTACAGGGAGGCACTGAAGCTTTCTTT. This codes for CASSFVQGGTEAFF.

This clonotype was observed at least ten times. The V gene is TRBV7-9, the J gene TRBJ2-3; 8 nucleotides match TRBD1. V lost 0 bases to trimming and J lost 4 bases; unmatched junction nucleotides: 3. The CDR3 contains 15 residues. In germline, CDR1 is SEHNR, CDR2 FQNEAQ (reference sequence). CDR3: CASSLADRAADTQYF. For the CDR3, the DNA is TGTGCCAGCAGCTTAGCGGACAGGGCCGCAGATACGCAGTATTTT.

The DNA for the CDR3 is TGTGCCAGCAGTGAATGGAAGCAGTACTTC. Its protein product is CASSEWKQYF. The chain has TRBV6-1 and TRBJ2-7; unclear D gene. The V end lost 2 bases, the J end lost 8 bases, and 4 bases lay between the germline ends. The germline gives CDR1 MNHNS, CDR2 SASEGT. This CDR3 is built from 10 residues.

The chain recombines TRBV19 with TRBJ2-2; D is ambiguous. The CDR3 has 13 amino acids. Germline V gene sequence: CDR1 LNHDA, CDR2 SQIVND (reference sequence). The ends were cut back, 7 bases at V and 5 bases at J, with 11 bases in the middle. The DNA of the CDR3 is TGTGCCAGTAAGCAGGTCCCAACCGGGGAGCTGTTTTTT. Amino acids: CASKQVPTGELFF.

V is TRBV6-5 and J is TRBJ2-7; 13 positions match TRBD2. V shed 5 bases, J shed 7 bases, and the junction held 17 bases outside the gene matches. Germline V gene data show CDR1 as MNHEY and CDR2 as SVGAGI. The CDR3 extends over 18 amino acids. The CDR3 is CASSRAGQATSGRVEQYF. As DNA, the CDR3 is TGTGCCAGCAGTCGTGCCGGACAGGCAACTAGCGGGAGGGTTGAGCAGTACTTC.

The chain is built from TRBV20-1 and TRBJ1-5; TRBD1 agrees at 7 bases. Looked up from germline, CDR1 is DFQATT and CDR2 is SNEGSKA (reference sequence). CDR3 length: 14 residues. Trimming took 3 bases from V and 7 from J; bases not matched to a gene: 9. The CDR3, as DNA: TGCAGTGCTAGTAATGAGGGGGCGAGGCAGCCCCAGCATTTT. Protein product: CSASNEGARQPQHF.

This clonotype was counted at least ten times. Relative to the germline gene, one junction end is altered; a read error may explain this. This rearrangement joins TRBV27 to TRBJ2-7; 8 nucleotides line up with TRBD1. CDR1 MNHEY and CDR2 SMNVEV come from the germline V gene (reference sequence). The CDR3 is made up of 15 amino acids. CDR3 bases: TGCGCCAGCAGCCTTTCAGGACAGGGATCCTACGAGCAGTACTTC. Translation gives CASSLSGQGSYEQYF.

With regard to this clonotype: This clone may be a read error of a much larger clone one base away. V usage is TRBV25-1 and J usage is TRBJ2-5; D possibly corresponds to TRBD2 (5 bases). CDR3 length equals 13 residues. Trimming stripped 3 bases from V and 0 bases from J, with 5 bases between. The germline CDR1 and CDR2 sequences are MGHDK and SYGVNS. The CDR3 spells CASSEDYQETQYF. CDR3 nucleotides: TGTGCCAGCAGTGAGGACTACCAAGAGACCCAGTACTTC.

J is TRBJ2-5 and V is TRBV10-3; unclear D gene. V shed 5 bases and J shed 0 bases, with 10 bases lying between them. The CDR3 length is 14 residues. Germline V gene lookup returns CDR1 ENHRY and CDR2 SYGVKD. This CDR3 is CAISPEVYQETQYF. The DNA of the CDR3 is TGTGCCATCAGTCCCGAGGTTTACCAAGAGACCCAGTACTTC.

On this clonotype: A much larger clone lies a single base off, so this may be a read error. V usage is TRBV29-1 and J usage is TRBJ2-3; the D is unclear. Germline assignment: CDR1 SQVTM and CDR2 ANQGSEA. This CDR3 has 14 amino acids. CDR3 in amino acids: CGASATGSTDTQYF. Here the CDR3 DNA reads TGCGGCGCCTCAGCGACCGGGAGCACAGATACGCAGTATTTT.